The clone carrying this T cell receptor beta chain was counted ten times or more. Its antigen is not identified. The CDR3 is 15 amino acids. Germline V gives CDR1 KGHSH, CDR2 LQKENI. Trimming at V came to 3 bases and at J to 3 bases, leaving 3 bases not matched to a gene. Template material for amplifying TCR beta CDR3 regions consisted of RNA transcripts. RT-PCR in the first round (using the HTBI primer set) targeted the TCR CDR3. TCRdb processed the multiplex PCR reads anew with MiXCR; each CDR3 protein has one entry. The data hold some 440,000 distinct CDR3 sequences, with 15% to 19% observed a single time. This specimen belongs to a study of T cells in Graves' hyperthyroidism and ophthalmopathy. Patients between 18 and 65 years old had hyperthyroidism, newly diagnosed and lasting under 2 months. Notes on the study in general: Blood also contained most expanded thyroid clonotypes above 0.001. The model forecast ophthalmopathy, anticipating it by a median around 6.4 months before onset.

Sequenced: blood. This receptor was taken from a young woman with Graves' hyperthyroidism. The chain has TRBV18 and TRBJ2-3; 10 bases align to TRBD2. The CDR3: CASSPKLAGTDTQYF. CDR3 DNA: TGTGCCAGCTCACCGAAACTAGCGGGGACAGATACGCAGTATTTT.